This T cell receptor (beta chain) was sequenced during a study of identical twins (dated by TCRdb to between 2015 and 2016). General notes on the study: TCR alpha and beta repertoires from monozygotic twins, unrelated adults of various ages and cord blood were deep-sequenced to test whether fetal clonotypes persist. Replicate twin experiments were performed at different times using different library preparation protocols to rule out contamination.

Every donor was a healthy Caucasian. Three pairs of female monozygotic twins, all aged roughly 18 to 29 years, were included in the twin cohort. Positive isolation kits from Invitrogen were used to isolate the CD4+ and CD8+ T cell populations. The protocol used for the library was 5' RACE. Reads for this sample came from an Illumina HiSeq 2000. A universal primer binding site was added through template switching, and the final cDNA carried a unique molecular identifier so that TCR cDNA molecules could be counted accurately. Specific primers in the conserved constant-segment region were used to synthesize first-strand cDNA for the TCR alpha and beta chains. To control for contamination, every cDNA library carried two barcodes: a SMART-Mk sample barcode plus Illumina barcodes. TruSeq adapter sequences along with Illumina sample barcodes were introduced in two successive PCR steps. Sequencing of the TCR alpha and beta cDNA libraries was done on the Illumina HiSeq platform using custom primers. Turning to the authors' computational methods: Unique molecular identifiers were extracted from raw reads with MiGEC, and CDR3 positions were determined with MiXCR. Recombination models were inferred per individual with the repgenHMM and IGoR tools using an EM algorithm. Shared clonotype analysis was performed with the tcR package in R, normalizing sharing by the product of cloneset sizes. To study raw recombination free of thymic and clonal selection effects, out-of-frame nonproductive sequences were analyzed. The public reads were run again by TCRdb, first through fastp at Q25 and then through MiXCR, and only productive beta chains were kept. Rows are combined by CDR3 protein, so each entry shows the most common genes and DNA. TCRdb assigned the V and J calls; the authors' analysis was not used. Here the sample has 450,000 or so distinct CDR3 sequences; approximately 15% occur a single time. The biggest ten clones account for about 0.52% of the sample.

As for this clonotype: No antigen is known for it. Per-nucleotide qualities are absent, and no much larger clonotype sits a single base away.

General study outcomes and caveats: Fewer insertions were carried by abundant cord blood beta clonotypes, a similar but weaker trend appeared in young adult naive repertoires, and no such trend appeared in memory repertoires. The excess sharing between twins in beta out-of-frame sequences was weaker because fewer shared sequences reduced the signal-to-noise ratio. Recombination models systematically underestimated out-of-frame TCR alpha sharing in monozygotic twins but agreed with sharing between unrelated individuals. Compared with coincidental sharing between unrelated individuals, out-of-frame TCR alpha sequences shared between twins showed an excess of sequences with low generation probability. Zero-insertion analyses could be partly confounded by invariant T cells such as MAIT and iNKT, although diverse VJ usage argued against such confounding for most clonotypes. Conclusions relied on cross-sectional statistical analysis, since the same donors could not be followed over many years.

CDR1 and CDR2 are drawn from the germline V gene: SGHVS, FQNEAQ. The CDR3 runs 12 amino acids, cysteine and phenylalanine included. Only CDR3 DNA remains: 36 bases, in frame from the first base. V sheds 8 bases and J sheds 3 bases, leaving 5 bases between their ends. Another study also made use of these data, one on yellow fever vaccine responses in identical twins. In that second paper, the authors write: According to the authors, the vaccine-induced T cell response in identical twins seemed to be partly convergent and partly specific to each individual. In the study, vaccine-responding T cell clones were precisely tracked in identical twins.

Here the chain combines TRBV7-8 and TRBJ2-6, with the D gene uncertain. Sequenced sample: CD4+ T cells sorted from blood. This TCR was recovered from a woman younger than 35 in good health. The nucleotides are TGTGCCAGCGACGGTGGGGCCAACGTCCTGACTTTC. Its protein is CASDGGANVLTF.